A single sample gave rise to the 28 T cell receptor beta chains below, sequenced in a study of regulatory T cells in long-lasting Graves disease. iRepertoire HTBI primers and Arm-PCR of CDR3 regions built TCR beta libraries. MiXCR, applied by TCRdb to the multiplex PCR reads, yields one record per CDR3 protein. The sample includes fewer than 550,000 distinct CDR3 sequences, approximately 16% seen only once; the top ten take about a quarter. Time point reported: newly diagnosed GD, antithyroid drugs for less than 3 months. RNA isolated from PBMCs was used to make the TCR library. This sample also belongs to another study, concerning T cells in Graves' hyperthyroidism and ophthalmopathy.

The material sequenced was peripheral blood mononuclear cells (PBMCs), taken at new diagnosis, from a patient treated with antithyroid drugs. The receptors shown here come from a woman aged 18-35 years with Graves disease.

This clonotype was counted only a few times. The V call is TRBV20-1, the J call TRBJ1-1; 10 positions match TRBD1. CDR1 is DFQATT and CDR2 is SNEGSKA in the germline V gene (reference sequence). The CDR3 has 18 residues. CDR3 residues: CSAKGGRGTGVFGTEAFF. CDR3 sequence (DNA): TGCAGCGCAAAGGGGGGGCGAGGGACAGGGGTCTTTGGCACTGAAGCTTTCTTT.

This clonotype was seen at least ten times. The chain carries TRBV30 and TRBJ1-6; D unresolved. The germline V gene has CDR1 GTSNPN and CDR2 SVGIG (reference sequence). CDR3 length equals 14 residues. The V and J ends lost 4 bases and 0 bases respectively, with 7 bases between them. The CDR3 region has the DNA TGTGCCTGGATCGAGGGCTCCTATAATTCACCCCTCCACTTT. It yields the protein CAWIEGSYNSPLHF.

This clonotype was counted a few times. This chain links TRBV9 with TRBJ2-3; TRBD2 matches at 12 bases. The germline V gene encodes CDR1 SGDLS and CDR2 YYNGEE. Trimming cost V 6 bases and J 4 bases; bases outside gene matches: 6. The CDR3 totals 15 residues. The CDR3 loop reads CASTTSGRSPDTQYF. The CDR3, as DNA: TGTGCCAGCACCACTAGCGGGAGGTCTCCAGATACGCAGTATTTT. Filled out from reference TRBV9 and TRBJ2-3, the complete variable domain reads DSGVTQTPKHLITATGQRVTLRCSPRSGDLSVYWYQQSLDQGLQFLIQYYNGEERAKGNILERFSAQQFPDLHSELNLSSLELGDSALYFCASTTSGRSPDTQYFGPGTRLTVL.

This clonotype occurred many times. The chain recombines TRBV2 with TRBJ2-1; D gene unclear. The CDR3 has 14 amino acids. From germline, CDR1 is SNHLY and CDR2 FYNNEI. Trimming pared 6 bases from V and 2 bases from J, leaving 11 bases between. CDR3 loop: CASRGGSAYNEQFF. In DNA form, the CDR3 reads TGTGCCAGCAGGGGCGGATCCGCCTACAATGAGCAGTTCTTC.

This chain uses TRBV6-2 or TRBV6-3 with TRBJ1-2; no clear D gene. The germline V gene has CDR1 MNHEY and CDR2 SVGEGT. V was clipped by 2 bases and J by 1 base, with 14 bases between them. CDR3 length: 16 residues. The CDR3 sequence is CASSYPGQDVNYGYTF. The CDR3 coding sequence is TGTGCCAGCAGTTACCCCGGCCAGGATGTTAACTATGGCTACACCTTC.

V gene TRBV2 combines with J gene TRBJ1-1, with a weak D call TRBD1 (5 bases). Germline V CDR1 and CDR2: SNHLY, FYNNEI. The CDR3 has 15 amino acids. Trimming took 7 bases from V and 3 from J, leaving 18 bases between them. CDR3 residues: CASIFRGGKDTEAFF. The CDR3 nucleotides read TGTGCCAGCATTTTCCGGGGGGGGAAGGACACTGAAGCTTTCTTT.

The CDR3 DNA is TGTGCCAGCAGTTCCCAGTGGGAAAAACTGTTTTTT. This codes for CASSSQWEKLFF. The rearrangement joins TRBV6-2 or TRBV6-3 to TRBJ1-4; no clear D gene. V shed 4 bases and J shed 8 bases, with 8 bases lying between them. Germline CDR1 MNHEY, CDR2 SVGEGT. The CDR3 loop spans 12 amino acids.

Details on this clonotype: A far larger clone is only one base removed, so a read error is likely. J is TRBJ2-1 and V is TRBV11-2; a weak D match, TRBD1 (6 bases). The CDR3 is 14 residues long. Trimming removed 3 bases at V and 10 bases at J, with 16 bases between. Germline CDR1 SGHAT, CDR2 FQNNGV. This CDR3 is CASSLGAGAYEQFF. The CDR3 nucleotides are TGTGCCAGCAGCTTGGGGGCTGGGGCCTACGAGCAGTTCTTC. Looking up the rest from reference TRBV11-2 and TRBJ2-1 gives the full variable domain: EAGVAQSPRYKIIEKRQSVAFWCNPISGHATLYWYQQILGQGPKLLIQFQNNGVVDDSQLPKDRFSAERLKGVDSTLKIQPAKLEDSAVYLCASSLGAGAYEQFFGPGTRLTVL.

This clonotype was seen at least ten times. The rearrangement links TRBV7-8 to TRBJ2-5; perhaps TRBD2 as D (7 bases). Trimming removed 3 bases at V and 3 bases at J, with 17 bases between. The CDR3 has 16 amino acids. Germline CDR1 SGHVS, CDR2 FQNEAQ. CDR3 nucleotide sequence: TGTGCCAGCAGCTTGGGGGCAATACTAGCGAAAGAGACCCAGTACTTC. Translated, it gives CASSLGAILAKETQYF.

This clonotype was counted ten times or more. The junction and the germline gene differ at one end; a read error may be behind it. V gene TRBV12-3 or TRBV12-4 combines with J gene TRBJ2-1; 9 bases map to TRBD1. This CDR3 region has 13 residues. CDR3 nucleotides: TGTGCCAGCAGGGAGGGGGGACAGGGTCCTTCATATTTC. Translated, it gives CASREGGQGPSYF.

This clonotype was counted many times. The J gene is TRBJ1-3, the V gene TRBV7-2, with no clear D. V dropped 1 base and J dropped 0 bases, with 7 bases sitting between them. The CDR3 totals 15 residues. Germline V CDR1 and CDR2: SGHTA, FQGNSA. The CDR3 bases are TGTGCCAGCAGCTTAGGGCGGAGCTCTGGAAACACCATATATTTT. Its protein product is CASSLGRSSGNTIYF.

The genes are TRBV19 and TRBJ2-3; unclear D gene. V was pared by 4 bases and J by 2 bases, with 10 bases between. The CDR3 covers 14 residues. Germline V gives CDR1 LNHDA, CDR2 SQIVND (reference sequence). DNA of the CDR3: TGTGCCAGTAGTAGGAGACAAAACACAGATACGCAGTATTTT. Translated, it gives CASSRRQNTDTQYF. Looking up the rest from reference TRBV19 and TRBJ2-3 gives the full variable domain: DGGITQSPKYLFRKEGQNVTLSCEQNLNHDAMYWYRQDPGQGLRLIYYSQIVNDFQKGDIAEGYSVSREKKESFPLTVTSAQKNPTAFYLCASSRRQNTDTQYFGPGTRLTVL.

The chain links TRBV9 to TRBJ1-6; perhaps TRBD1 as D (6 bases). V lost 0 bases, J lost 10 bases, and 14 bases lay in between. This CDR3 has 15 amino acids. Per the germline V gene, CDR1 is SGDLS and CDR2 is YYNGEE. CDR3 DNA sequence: TGTGCCAGCAGCGTAGCGGAGGGGGATTGGTCACCCCTCCACTTT. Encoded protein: CASSVAEGDWSPLHF.

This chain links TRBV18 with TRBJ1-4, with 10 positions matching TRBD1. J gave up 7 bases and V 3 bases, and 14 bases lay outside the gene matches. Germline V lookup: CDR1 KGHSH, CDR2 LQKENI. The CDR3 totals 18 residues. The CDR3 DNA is TGTGCCAGCTCACCCCGAAGACAGGGGGCGATTGATGGTGAAAAACTGTTTTTT. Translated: CASSPRRQGAIDGEKLFF.

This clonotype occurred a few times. The CDR3 spells CASSLSDREHYGYTF. The CDR3 DNA reads TGTGCCAGCAGCTTATCTGACAGGGAGCACTATGGCTACACCTTC. This chain links TRBV5-6 with TRBJ1-2; 7 bases agree with TRBD1. Germline CDR1 and CDR2: SGHDT and YYEEEE. V dropped 2 bases and J dropped 3; count of bases not matched to a gene: 7. This CDR3 has 15 residues.

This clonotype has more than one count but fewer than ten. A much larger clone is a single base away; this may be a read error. CDR3 region: CSVRDRDSYNEQFF. In DNA, the CDR3 is TGCAGCGTTCGGGACAGAGACTCCTACAATGAGCAGTTCTTC. V is TRBV29-1 and J is TRBJ2-1, with 7 positions matching TRBD1. Trimming cost V 5 bases and J 0 bases; bases outside gene matches: 4. The CDR3 sequence is 14 residues long. Germline assignment: CDR1 SQVTM and CDR2 ANQGSEA.

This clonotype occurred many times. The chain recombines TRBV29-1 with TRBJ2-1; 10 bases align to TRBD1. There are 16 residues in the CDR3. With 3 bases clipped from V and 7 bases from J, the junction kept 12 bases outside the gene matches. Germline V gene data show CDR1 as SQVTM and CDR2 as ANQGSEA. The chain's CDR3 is CSVDVGQGRLRNEQFF. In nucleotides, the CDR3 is TGCAGCGTTGACGTGGGACAGGGGCGGTTGAGGAATGAGCAGTTCTTC.

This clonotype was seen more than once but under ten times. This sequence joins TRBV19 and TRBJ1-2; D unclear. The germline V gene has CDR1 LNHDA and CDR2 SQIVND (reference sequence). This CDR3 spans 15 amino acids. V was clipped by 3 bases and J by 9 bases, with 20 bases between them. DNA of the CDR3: TGTGCCAGTAGTATCCTCTTCTCAGGAGATGGTAGCTACACCTTC. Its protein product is CASSILFSGDGSYTF.

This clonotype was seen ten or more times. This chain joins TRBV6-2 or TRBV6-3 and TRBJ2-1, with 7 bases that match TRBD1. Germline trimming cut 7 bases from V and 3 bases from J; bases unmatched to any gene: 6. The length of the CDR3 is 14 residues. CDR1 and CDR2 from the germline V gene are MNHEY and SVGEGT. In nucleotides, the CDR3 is TGTGCCAGCACTACAGGGGTCTACTACAATGAGCAGTTCTTC. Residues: CASTTGVYYNEQFF.

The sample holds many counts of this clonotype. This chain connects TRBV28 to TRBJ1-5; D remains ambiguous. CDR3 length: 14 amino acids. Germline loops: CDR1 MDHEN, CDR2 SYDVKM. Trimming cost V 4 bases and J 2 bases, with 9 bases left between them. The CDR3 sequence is CASSSPGGNQPQHF. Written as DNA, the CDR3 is TGTGCCAGCAGTTCCCCTGGGGGCAATCAGCCCCAGCATTTT.

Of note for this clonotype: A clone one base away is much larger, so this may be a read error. The DNA for the CDR3 is TGTGCCAGCAGCTTCCTCAGGGGGACAGGGCATGAGCAGTACTTC. This sequence encodes CASSFLRGTGHEQYF. J is TRBJ2-5 and V is TRBV11-2, with TRBD1 matching over 9 bases. Trimming at V came to 3 bases and at J to 11 bases, leaving 13 bases not matched to a gene. This CDR3 comprises 15 residues. CDR1 is SGHAT, CDR2 FQNNGV, per germline.

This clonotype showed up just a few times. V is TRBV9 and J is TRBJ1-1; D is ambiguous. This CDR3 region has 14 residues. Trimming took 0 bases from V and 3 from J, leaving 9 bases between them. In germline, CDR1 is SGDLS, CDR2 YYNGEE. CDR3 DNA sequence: TGTGCCAGCAGCGTAGTTGGGCATGACACTGAAGCTTTCTTT. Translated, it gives CASSVVGHDTEAFF.

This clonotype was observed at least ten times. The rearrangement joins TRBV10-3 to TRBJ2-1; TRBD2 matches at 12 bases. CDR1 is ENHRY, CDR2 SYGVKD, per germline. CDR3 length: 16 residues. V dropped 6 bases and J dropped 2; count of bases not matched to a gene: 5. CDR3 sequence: CAIRDGLAGTYNEQFF. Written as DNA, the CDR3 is TGTGCCATCAGGGACGGACTAGCGGGGACCTACAATGAGCAGTTCTTC.

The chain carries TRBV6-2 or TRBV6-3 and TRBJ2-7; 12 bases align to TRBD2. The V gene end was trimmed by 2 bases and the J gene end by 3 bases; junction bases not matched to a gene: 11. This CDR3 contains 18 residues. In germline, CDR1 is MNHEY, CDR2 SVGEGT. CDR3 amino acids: CASSYRGTWTSGIYEQYF. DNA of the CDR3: TGTGCCAGCAGTTACCGAGGAACATGGACTAGCGGGATCTACGAGCAGTACTTC.

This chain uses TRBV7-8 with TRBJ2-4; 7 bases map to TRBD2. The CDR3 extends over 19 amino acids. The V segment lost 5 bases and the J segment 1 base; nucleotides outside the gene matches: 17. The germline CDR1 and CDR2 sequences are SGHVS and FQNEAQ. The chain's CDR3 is CASSPGLAGVLKAKNIQYF. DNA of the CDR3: TGTGCCAGCAGCCCCGGACTGGCGGGAGTACTAAAGGCCAAAAACATTCAGTACTTC.

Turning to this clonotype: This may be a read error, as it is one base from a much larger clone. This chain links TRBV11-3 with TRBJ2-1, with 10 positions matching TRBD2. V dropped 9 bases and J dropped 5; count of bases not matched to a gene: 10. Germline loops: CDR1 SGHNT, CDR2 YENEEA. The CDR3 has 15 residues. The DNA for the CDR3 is TGTGCCAGTAGTCTGCGAGCGGGAGGGCACAATGAGCAGTTCTTC. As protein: CASSLRAGGHNEQFF.

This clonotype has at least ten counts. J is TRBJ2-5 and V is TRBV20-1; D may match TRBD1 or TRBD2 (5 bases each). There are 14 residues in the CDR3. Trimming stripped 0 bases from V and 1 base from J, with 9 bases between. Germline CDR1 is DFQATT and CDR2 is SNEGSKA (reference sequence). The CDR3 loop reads CSARDGDPQETQYF. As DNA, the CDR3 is TGCAGTGCTAGAGATGGGGACCCCCAAGAGACCCAGTACTTC.

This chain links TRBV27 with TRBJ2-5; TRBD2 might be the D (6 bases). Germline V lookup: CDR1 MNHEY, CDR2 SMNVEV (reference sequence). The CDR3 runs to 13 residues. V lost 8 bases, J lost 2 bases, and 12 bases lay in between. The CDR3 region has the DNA TGTGCCAGCCGGGACTTAGATCAAGAGACCCAGTACTTC. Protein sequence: CASRDLDQETQYF.